These T cell receptor beta chains were read from a single sample in a study of T cells in Graves' hyperthyroidism and ophthalmopathy. Each CDR3 protein gets one entry after TCRdb re-called the multiplex PCR reads with MiXCR. The data show 550,000 to 600,000 distinct CDR3 sequences, 35% to 55% seen once. Sequencing used peripheral blood or thyroid tissue (not recorded which). The receptors stem from an adult woman with Graves' disease, either hyperthyroidism or ophthalmopathy (not recorded which). The CDR3 runs from the conserved cysteine through the conserved F or W. The D gene is left open where the match is weak. Clone sizes are given selectively: once, few, many, or a class where the clone is expanded.

V gene	D gene	clone size	J gene	CDR3 DNA	CDR3 protein
TRBV15	.	.	TRBJ2-7	TGTGCCACCAGCAGAGATCTGGTTCAGAACTACGAGCAGTACTTC	CATSRDLVQNYEQYF
TRBV7-9	TRBD1	.	TRBJ1-2	TGTGCCAGCAGCTTAGCTGGACAGGGGTTTCTTGGCTACACCTTC	CASSLAGQGFLGYTF
TRBV10-3	.	.	TRBJ2-5	TGTGCCAGCAGTTACAAGCTTATGGAGACCCAGTACTTC	CASSYKLMETQYF
TRBV2	TRBD1	.	TRBJ1-1	TGTGCCAGCAGTGAAGAGACAGGGCTGGACACTGAAGCTTTCTTT	CASSEETGLDTEAFF
TRBV7-9	.	once	TRBJ1-4	TGTGCCAGCAGCGGGACTACCCGGGGCGAAAAACTGTTCTTT	CASSGTTRGEKLFF
TRBV5-4	.	.	TRBJ1-5	TGTGCCAGCAGCTACGCGATCAGTGTCAATCAGCCCCAGCATTTT	CASSYAISVNQPQHF
TRBV7-2	.	many	TRBJ1-1	TGTGCCAGCAGCCCCGCCTGGAACACTGAAGCTTTCTTT	CASSPAWNTEAFF
TRBV24-1	.	.	TRBJ1-5	TGTGCCACCAGTGATTTAAGGGGTGACAGTGACAGCAATCAGCCCCAGCATTTT	CATSDLRGDSDSNQPQHF
TRBV25-1	.	few	TRBJ1-1	TGTGCCAGCAGTGAATTTACGGGAATGAACACTGAAGCTTTCTTT	CASSEFTGMNTEAFF
TRBV28	.	few	TRBJ1-5	TGTGCCAGCAGTTCCCTCGCACAGCCCCAGCATTTT	CASSSLAQPQHF
TRBV27	.	few	TRBJ1-4	TGTGCCAGCAGCGCCACGAGGGGAGGGAATGAAAAACTGTTTTTT	CASSATRGGNEKLFF
TRBV9	.	many	TRBJ2-2	TGTGCCAGCAGCGTAATGACGGCAAGTTTGAACACCGGGGAGCTGTTTTTT	CASSVMTASLNTGELFF
TRBV15	TRBD1	few	TRBJ1-2	TGTGCCACCAGCAGACTACAGGGGGACCCTAACTATGGCTACACCTTC	CATSRLQGDPNYGYTF
TRBV20-1	.	many	TRBJ2-2	TGCAGTGCTACAGGGCGGGGAACGGGCGGGGAGCTGTTTTTT	CSATGRGTGGELFF
TRBV3-1	.	.	TRBJ2-2	TGTGCCAGCAGCCCCCTTAGCACCGGGGAGCTGTTTTTT	CASSPLSTGELFF
TRBV20-1	TRBD1	.	TRBJ2-5	TGCAGTGCTAGAGATATGGGACAGGTACATCAGCCCCAGTACTTC	CSARDMGQVHQPQYF
TRBV5-1	.	many	TRBJ2-7	TGCGCCAGCAGCTTTCGGCAGGAATACGAGCAGTACTTC	CASSFRQEYEQYF
TRBV5-1	.	.	TRBJ1-2	TGCGCCAGCAGCTTATCCGGACAGCCCGATATCTATGGCTACACCTTC	CASSLSGQPDIYGYTF
TRBV7-8	TRBD1	.	TRBJ1-1	TGTGCCAGCAGCTTGCAGACAGGGGGCTCTGAAGCTTTCTTT	CASSLQTGGSEAFF
TRBV7-9	.	many	TRBJ1-1	TGTGCCAGCAGCTCCCAACCTAACACTGAAGCTTTCTTT	CASSSQPNTEAFF
TRBV25-1	.	once	TRBJ2-7	TGTGCCAGCAGTGCTTCTCCTGGGACCGCTTCCTACGAGCAGTACTTC	CASSASPGTASYEQYF
TRBV6-5	TRBD2	many	TRBJ2-5	TGTGCCACCAGGACTAGCGGGAATTGGGAGACCCAGTACTTC	CATRTSGNWETQYF
TRBV9	.	.	TRBJ1-2	TGTGCCAGCAGCGTAGGTTCAGGTTTGGTCTATGGCTACACCTTC	CASSVGSGLVYGYTF
TRBV15	TRBD2	.	TRBJ2-5	TGTGCCACCAGCACATGGGGACTAGCGGGAGAAGAGACCCAGTACTTC	CATSTWGLAGEETQYF
TRBV29-1	.	.	TRBJ2-5	TGCAGCGTTGACGGGCAGCTGTACCAAGAGACCCAGTACTTC	CSVDGQLYQETQYF
TRBV5-1	.	.	TRBJ2-5	TGCGCCAGCAGCGGCGGGACTGTGAAAGAGACCCAGTACTTC	CASSGGTVKETQYF
TRBV20-1	TRBD2	many	TRBJ2-7	TGCAGTGCTGCCAGCGAGCGGGAGGCGGGCGAGCAGTACTTC	CSAASEREAGEQYF
TRBV2	.	.	TRBJ2-7	TGTGCATCGGGTCCCGGCCAGGGGGGTCTCGAGCAGTACTTC	CASGPGQGGLEQYF
TRBV3-1	.	few	TRBJ1-5	TGTGCCAGCAGCCAAAGCCAGCTGACAGAGGGCAATCAGCCCCAGCATTTT	CASSQSQLTEGNQPQHF
TRBV5-1	.	many	TRBJ1-3	TGCGCCAGCATGCTGGGGACGACTGGAAACACCATATATTTT	CASMLGTTGNTIYF
TRBV19	.	many	TRBJ2-7	TGTGCCAGCAGCCCGGGGAACGAGCAGTACTTC	CASSPGNEQYF
TRBV20-1	TRBD2	.	TRBJ2-7	TGCAGTGCTAGGGGGACTAGCGAATACGAGCAGTGCTTC	CSARGTSEYEQCF
TRBV10-3	.	many	TRBJ2-2	TGTGCCATCGCTCCTGCCGGGAACACCGGGGAGCTGTTTTTT	CAIAPAGNTGELFF
TRBV7-2	TRBD1	many	TRBJ1-2	TGTGCCAGCAGCTCCGCTTCAGGACAGGGAAATGGCTACACCTTC	CASSSASGQGNGYTF
TRBV11-2	TRBD2	many	TRBJ2-2	TGTGCCAGCAGCCACGCTAGCGGTTACGCGAACACCGGGGAGCTGTTTTTT	CASSHASGYANTGELFF
TRBV7-9	.	.	TRBJ2-3	TGTGCCAGCAGCCCCCGGTCGGGATTTGTCGGAGATACGCAGTATTTT	CASSPRSGFVGDTQYF